This TCR beta chain appears in the sequencing data of a study of blood T cells in healthy people across ages. Findings and limits, study-wide: Possibly, changes in expanded clonotypes were confounded because donor CMV status was unknown.

The study drew donors from healthy Caucasian individuals in Russia aged about 6 to 90. Each donor's blood draw was roughly 10 milliliters of peripheral blood. Germline assignment: CDR1 SEHNR and CDR2 FQNEAQ (reference sequence). The V segment lost 3 bases and the J segment 5 bases; nucleotides outside the gene matches: 6. The CDR3 is 15 residues long. Details on this clonotype: Its antigen is currently unknown.

The authors ran a second PCR of roughly 6 to 12 cycles using a sample-barcoded 5' primer and a J-beta primer mix. Per sample, CDR3-containing paired-end reads numbered at least 3 million. Via MiXCR, TCRdb re-called the 5' RACE reads, giving one row per CDR3 protein. The data contain around 1.5 million distinct CDR3 sequences, 42% of them seen just once; the ten biggest clones take up 7.9%. The rearrangement uses TRBV7-9 and TRBJ2-1; 8 bases align to TRBD2. Sample: blood. The TCR originated in a woman under 30 in good health. In nucleotides, the CDR3 is TGTGCCAGCAGCTTGACTAGCGACGACCACAATGAGCAGTTCTTC. This encodes CASSLTSDDHNEQFF.